Shown below are 21 T cell receptor beta chains from a single sample sequenced in a study of PD-1 blockade in classical Hodgkin lymphoma. All the patients suffered relapse after autologous stem cell transplantation, and brentuximab vedotin exposure differed. Clones were sequenced by immunoSEQ multiplex PCR, and TCRdb holds only the in-frame ones, with some missing. Of 47,000 or so clones detected, approximately 70% appear once; the ten largest clones hold about 11%. The sample was peripheral blood mononuclear cells (PBMCs), taken at baseline. These receptors originate from a human donor with classical Hodgkin lymphoma.

The V gene is TRBV6-1, the J gene TRBJ1-2; the match to TRBD1 covers 7 bases. From germline, CDR1 is MNHNS and CDR2 SASEGT. This CDR3 contains 13 residues. V lost 6 bases and J lost 7; bases outside the gene matches: 8. DNA of the CDR3: TGTGCCAGCAGGCGAGACAGGGCGGCTGGCTACACCTTC. Translating it yields CASRRDRAAGYTF.

The V call is TRBV2, the J call TRBJ1-5; possible D gene TRBD1, 6 bases. Trimming took off 7 bases at V and 5 bases at J, with 12 bases between the two ends. This CDR3 comprises 13 residues. Germline CDR1 is SNHLY and CDR2 is FYNNEI. The CDR3 reads CASNPDSYQPQHF. The DNA of the CDR3 is TGTGCCAGCAATCCGGACAGTTATCAGCCCCAGCATTTT.

The chain has TRBV7-2 and TRBJ2-1; the match to TRBD2 covers 7 bases. The CDR3 is 17 residues long. Trimming removed 5 bases from V and 3 bases from J; junction bases left unmatched: 13. CDR1 and CDR2 from the germline V gene are SGHTA and FQGNSA. CDR3: CASSPPRGERGYNEQFF. DNA of the CDR3: TGTGCCAGCAGCCCACCTCGGGGGGAGCGGGGCTACAATGAGCAGTTCTTC.

This clone has a handful of counts. The genes are TRBV5-1 and TRBJ2-1, with 7 bases aligning to TRBD1. Germline lookup yields CDR1 SGHRS and CDR2 YFSETQ. Trimming removed 4 bases from V and 0 bases from J; junction bases left unmatched: 4. The CDR3 length is 15 residues. CDR3 bases: TGCGCCAGCAGCCTGACAGGGAGCTCCTACAATGAGCAGTTCTTC. This gives the protein CASSLTGSSYNEQFF.

The genes are TRBV19 and TRBJ1-2; perhaps TRBD1 as D (5 bases). The CDR3 runs to 15 residues. Deletions cut 5 bases from V and 0 bases from J, with 13 bases between. Germline assignment: CDR1 LNHDA and CDR2 SQIVND (reference sequence). The CDR3 loop reads CASSGRGATNYGYTF. In DNA form, the CDR3 reads TGTGCCAGTAGTGGTAGAGGGGCTACTAACTATGGCTACACCTTC.

As regards this clone: In the same sample, other DNA sequences code for this CDR3. V and J are TRBV5-1 and TRBJ2-1; 8 bases align to TRBD2. The CDR3 runs 13 residues. V trimming: 4 bases; J trimming: 6 bases; junction bases outside the gene matches: 3. Germline CDR1 reads SGHRS; CDR2 reads YFSETQ. CDR3 sequence (DNA): TGCGCCAGCAGCACCGGGACTAGCAATGAGCAGTTCTTC. Residues: CASSTGTSNEQFF.

The gene calls are TRBV5-1 and TRBJ2-7; 8 positions match TRBD1. The junction had 4 bases not matched to a gene; V was cut back by 0 bases and J by 2 bases. Germline loops: CDR1 SGHRS, CDR2 YFSETQ. The CDR3 runs 15 residues. DNA of the CDR3: TGCGCCAGCAGCTTGGGAGGGACAGGAGCCTACGAGCAGTACTTC. This translates into CASSLGGTGAYEQYF.

This clone counts as medium-sized. V usage is TRBV28 and J usage is TRBJ1-4; D possibly corresponds to TRBD1 (6 bases). The ends were cut back, 5 bases at V and 4 bases at J, with 17 bases in the middle. CDR1 and CDR2 (germline): MDHEN, SYDVKM. The CDR3 sequence is 16 residues long. As DNA, the CDR3 is TGTGCCAGCAGTCCCCTGGACAGTCGGGATAATGAAAAACTGTTTTTT. It is translated as CASSPLDSRDNEKLFF.

The rearrangement uses TRBV30 and TRBJ1-1; 7 bases agree with TRBD1. The CDR3 spans 14 residues. Germline trimming cut 2 bases from V and 5 bases from J; bases unmatched to any gene: 8. Germline V lookup: CDR1 GTSNPN, CDR2 SVGIG (reference sequence). The CDR3 DNA is TGTGCCTGGAGTCTTCCGGGACAGAAGACTGAAGCTTTCTTT. Amino acids: CAWSLPGQKTEAFF.

The sample holds a few counts of this clone. This chain links TRBV11-3 with TRBJ1-1; D not resolved. Germline lookup yields CDR1 SGHNT and CDR2 YENEEA. This CDR3 contains 13 residues. Trimming cost V 3 bases and J 4 bases, with 9 bases left between them. The CDR3 loop is CASSFQSGTEAFF. The CDR3, as DNA: TGTGCCAGCAGCTTCCAGAGCGGCACTGAAGCTTTCTTT.

This clone occurred once. The chain carries TRBV5-6 and TRBJ1-2; possible D gene TRBD1, 5 bases. CDR3 length equals 15 residues. Trimming took off 3 bases at V and 4 bases at J, with 16 bases between the two ends. Germline CDR1 is SGHDT and CDR2 is YYEEEE. The CDR3 coding sequence is TGTGCCAGCAGCTACCCTCGAGGGGCGAGCTATGGCTACACCTTC. Amino acids: CASSYPRGASYGYTF.

This clone occurred once. This chain uses TRBV2 with TRBJ2-3; D remains ambiguous. This CDR3 spans 11 amino acids. Trimming removed 4 bases from V and 5 bases from J, with 4 bases in between. Looked up from germline, CDR1 is SNHLY and CDR2 is FYNNEI. CDR3 sequence: CASSAEDTQYF. The CDR3 DNA reads TGTGCCAGCAGTGCCGAAGATACGCAGTATTTT.

The chain uses TRBV6-1 and TRBJ2-7; D ambiguous. The CDR3 spans 19 residues. Germline V gene data show CDR1 as MNHNS and CDR2 as SASEGT. The ends were cut back, 0 bases at V and 0 bases at J, with 21 bases in the middle. CDR3 region: CASSEAFIDLTESSYEQYF. The CDR3 region has the DNA TGTGCCAGCAGTGAAGCTTTCATCGATCTGACTGAGAGCTCCTACGAGCAGTACTTC.

CDR3 amino acids: CASSESKTGGSHQPQHF. CDR3 nucleotides: TGCGCCAGCAGTGAGTCCAAGACAGGGGGTTCTCATCAGCCCCAGCATTTT. The chain has TRBV10-1 and TRBJ1-5; 9 bases align to TRBD1. CDR1 is WNHNN, CDR2 SYGVQD, per germline (reference sequence). This CDR3 has 17 amino acids. Trimming at V came to 0 bases and at J to 5 bases, leaving 8 bases not matched to a gene.

This chain connects TRBV6-5 to TRBJ1-1; D is ambiguous. The CDR3 loop spans 13 amino acids. Germline CDR1 and CDR2: MNHEY and SVGAGI. Trimming removed 6 bases from V and 0 bases from J, with 8 bases in between. The CDR3 region has the DNA TGTGCCAGCAGAGTAGGGATGAACACTGAAGCTTTCTTT. Its translation is CASRVGMNTEAFF.

This clone was observed once. The rearrangement uses TRBV19 and TRBJ1-6; tentatively, D is TRBD1 (5 bases). The length of the CDR3 is 15 residues. Per the germline V gene, CDR1 is LNHDA and CDR2 is SQIVND (reference sequence). Trimming left V 6 bases short and J 0 bases short, with 9 bases between. The CDR3 nucleotides are TGTGCCAGTAGGGCAGGGAGCTCCTATAATTCACCCCTCCACTTT. Its protein is CASRAGSSYNSPLHF.

The chain is built from TRBV7-6 and TRBJ1-1; 7 nucleotides align to TRBD1. Germline V gene lookup returns CDR1 SGHVS and CDR2 FNYEAQ. The CDR3 consists of 14 residues. With 4 bases clipped from V and 5 bases from J, the junction kept 7 bases outside the gene matches. CDR3 region: CASSSEGRGTEAFF. CDR3 nucleotides: TGTGCCAGCAGCTCCGAGGGCAGGGGGACTGAAGCTTTCTTT.

The chain uses TRBV7-9 and TRBJ1-4; D gene unclear. Looked up from germline, CDR1 is SEHNR and CDR2 is FQNEAQ (reference sequence). CDR3 length: 14 amino acids. Trimming left V 5 bases short and J 8 bases short, with 15 bases between. CDR3 sequence: CASSPWRSDEKLFF. The CDR3 region has the DNA TGTGCCAGCAGCCCGTGGCGGTCGGACGAAAAACTGTTTTTT.

The chain recombines TRBV6-5 with TRBJ2-5; D uncertain. Trimming cost V 6 bases and J 0 bases, with 14 bases left between them. The CDR3 runs to 15 residues. Germline lookup yields CDR1 MNHEY and CDR2 SVGAGI. The CDR3 nucleotides are TGTGCCAGCAGCCCCCCAGGCAGGTACCAAGAGACCCAGTACTTC. Its translation is CASSPPGRYQETQYF.

This clone was seen a single time. The V gene is TRBV28, the J gene TRBJ2-3; a weak D match, TRBD2 (7 bases). The CDR3 runs 15 residues. Looked up from germline, CDR1 is MDHEN and CDR2 is SYDVKM. Trimming cost V 7 bases and J 0 bases, with 14 bases left between them. The DNA of the CDR3 is TGTGCCAGCACCGAAGGGGGGGACAGCACAGATACGCAGTATTTT. Its translation: CASTEGGDSTDTQYF.

This rearrangement joins TRBV2 to TRBJ2-4; 8 nucleotides agree with TRBD1. The CDR3 is 12 residues long. Germline V gene lookup returns CDR1 SNHLY and CDR2 FYNNEI. With 4 bases clipped from V and 7 bases from J, the junction kept 0 bases outside the gene matches. The CDR3 loop reads CASSGTGNIQYF. The CDR3, as DNA: TGTGCCAGCAGTGGGACAGGGAACATTCAGTACTTC.